The 4 T cell receptor beta chains reported below all come from one sample, sequenced in a study of beta chain features in type 1 diabetes. Study outcomes and limitations: Patients with Type 1 diabetes showed moderately but significantly shorter TCRB CDR3s in all four CD4+ subsets.

Antigen specificity for these receptors is unknown. Isolated RNA was reverse transcribed in full, so expressed TCRB transcripts were sequenced. Clones were read by immunoSEQ multiplex PCR, and TCRdb kept only the in-frame ones, dropping some. The repertoire holds some 110,000 clones, with around 17% as singletons. Sequenced sample: central memory CD4+ T cells from blood. The receptors originated from a man younger than 40 with type 1 diabetes.

This clone came up a few times. This chain links TRBV10-3 with TRBJ2-7; tentative D call: TRBD1 (6 bases). Germline CDR1 is ENHRY and CDR2 is SYGVKD. The V and J ends lost 0 bases and 0 bases respectively, with 15 bases between them. The CDR3 runs 17 residues. CDR3 sequence: CAISESLKTGSSYEQYF. In DNA, the CDR3 is TGTGCCATCAGTGAGTCATTAAAGACAGGATCCTCCTACGAGCAGTACTTC.

A few counts support this clone. The J gene is TRBJ2-3, the V gene TRBV7-2; 7 bases fit TRBD1. The CDR3 totals 14 residues. J lost 4 bases, V lost 1 base, and 2 bases had no gene match. CDR1 SGHTA and CDR2 FQGNSA come from the germline V gene. The CDR3 DNA sequence: TGTGCCAGCAGCTTAGAACAGGGGCCAGATACGCAGTATTTT. Translating it yields CASSLEQGPDTQYF.

The V call is TRBV7-3, the J call TRBJ2-2, with a possible D match to TRBD2 (6 bases). V gave up 5 bases and J gave up 2 bases, with 9 bases separating them. The CDR3 totals 14 residues. Germline V gene lookup returns CDR1 SGHTA and CDR2 FQGTGA. The CDR3 spells CASSQGLNTGELFF. The CDR3 DNA reads as TGTGCCAGCAGCCAGGGACTCAACACCGGGGAGCTGTTTTTT.

The V and J genes are TRBV29-1 and TRBJ1-2, with TRBD1 matching 8 bases. Germline CDR1 is SQVTM and CDR2 is ANQGSEA. This CDR3 has 14 residues. The J segment lost 2 bases and the V segment lost 6 bases, leaving 8 bases of the junction unmatched. CDR3 region: CSVPGGQANYGYTF. The DNA of the CDR3 is TGCAGCGTCCCAGGGGGACAGGCAAACTATGGCTACACCTTC.